This record looks at one TCR beta chain sequence and its context. Its antigen is unidentified. In germline, CDR1 is DFQATT, CDR2 SNEGSKA (reference sequence). The CDR3 has 8 residues. The data were taken from a study of Tregs in tolerant kidney transplant recipients. Across the study: The nonmyeloablative bone marrow transplants came from related graft donors, with transient mixed chimerism. Study results and limitations: No direct test of biological reproducibility was done here. In tolerant patients, donor-specific Tregs outgrew total Tregs, suggesting antigen-driven expansion.

An overnight rest at 37°C with approximately 180 IU/ml IL-2 preceded regulatory T cell sorting from thawed PBMCs. The repertoire was sequenced with immunoSEQ multiplex PCR; TCRdb's copy has only in-frame clones and lacks some. The table has about 64,000 clones, about 98% seen once; the top ten hold around 0.34%. V usage is TRBV20-1 and J usage is TRBJ1-2, with D maybe TRBD1 (5 bases). The starting material was Tregs from blood, obtained before the transplant. This clonotype was obtained from a human donor who received a combined kidney and bone marrow transplant. CDR3 loop: CRAGGYTF. The CDR3 region has the DNA TGCAGGGCAGGGGGCTACACCTTC.